This T cell receptor beta chain was sequenced for a study of blood T cells in healthy people across ages. The use of a sample-barcoded 5' primer and a J-beta primer mix characterized a second PCR of roughly 6 to 11 cycles. Via MiXCR, TCRdb re-called the 5' RACE reads, giving one row per CDR3 protein. The table shows approximately 730,000 distinct CDR3 sequences, with 40% to 45% occurring only once. This TCR was recovered from a woman aged 60-75 years in good health. The sequencing input was blood.

CDR3 sequence: CASSRDPLASSYEQYF. CDR3 sequence (DNA): TGTGCCAGCAGCCGAGATCCCCTAGCGAGCTCCTACGAGCAGTACTTC. This chain joins TRBV3-1 and TRBJ2-7; possibly TRBD2 for D (6 bases). This CDR3 is 16 amino acids long. CDR1 LGHDT and CDR2 YNNKEL come from the germline V gene (reference sequence). V lost 4 bases, J lost 0 bases, and 16 bases lay in between.